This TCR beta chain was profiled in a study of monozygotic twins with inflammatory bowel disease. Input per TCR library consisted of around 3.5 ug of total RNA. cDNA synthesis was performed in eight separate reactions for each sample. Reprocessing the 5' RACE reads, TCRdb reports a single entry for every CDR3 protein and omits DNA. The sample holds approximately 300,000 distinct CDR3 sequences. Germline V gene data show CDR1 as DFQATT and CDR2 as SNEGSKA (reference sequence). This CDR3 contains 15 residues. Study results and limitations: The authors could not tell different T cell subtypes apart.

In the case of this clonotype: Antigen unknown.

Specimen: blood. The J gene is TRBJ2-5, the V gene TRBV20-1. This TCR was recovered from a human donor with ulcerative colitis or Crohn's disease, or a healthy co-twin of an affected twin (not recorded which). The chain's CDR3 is CSARALRRQLETQYF.